Below are 5 T cell receptor beta chains sequenced from a single sample in a study of T-cell memory formation after mild COVID-19. One entry per CDR3 protein results from TCRdb running MiXCR on the 5' RACE reads. The table lists around 410,000 distinct CDR3 sequences, more than 20% of them singletons. Sequences were obtained from PBMCs or a T cell subset sorted from them (not recorded which). These receptors all come from an adult woman who had mild COVID-19 (a few samples of this study predate the infection). Cell type and time point are not known.

The chain employs TRBV3-1 and TRBJ2-1; 10 bases fit TRBD2. Trimming at V came to 4 bases and at J to 3 bases, leaving 3 bases not matched to a gene. The germline V gene encodes CDR1 LGHDT and CDR2 YNNKEL (reference sequence). CDR3 length equals 15 residues. The CDR3 sequence: CASSRSGGRYNEQFF. The DNA for the CDR3 is TGTGCCAGCAGCCGTAGCGGGGGGCGCTACAATGAGCAGTTCTTC.

The CDR3 sequence is CASSSAGIFYEQYF. The CDR3 bases are TGTGCCAGCAGTTCGGCAGGGATTTTCTACGAGCAGTACTTC. J is TRBJ2-7 and V is TRBV12-3 or TRBV12-4; D perhaps matches TRBD1 (5 bases). CDR3 length equals 14 residues. V lost 4 bases to trimming and J lost 3 bases, with 13 bases between them.

This clonotype was observed a handful of times. The chain has TRBV29-1 and TRBJ1-2; D is perhaps TRBD1 (5 bases). Trimming removed 5 bases from V and 2 bases from J, with 18 bases in between. This CDR3 has 15 amino acids. The germline V gene has CDR1 SQVTM and CDR2 ANQGSEA. For the CDR3, the DNA is TGCAGCGTTCACATCACATCGGGACGAAACTATGGCTACACCTTC. Its translation: CSVHITSGRNYGYTF.

This clonotype was observed a handful of times. The chain uses TRBV3-1 and TRBJ2-1, with 11 bases lining up with TRBD2. Germline assignment: CDR1 LGHDT and CDR2 YNNKEL (reference sequence). J gave up 10 bases and V 7 bases, and 6 bases lay outside the gene matches. The CDR3 length is 13 residues. CDR3 sequence reads: CASKLAGGREQFF. The CDR3 DNA sequence: TGTGCCAGCAAGCTAGCGGGAGGTCGGGAGCAGTTCTTC.

This clonotype has only one observation. The chain joins TRBV2 to TRBJ2-7; TRBD1 or TRBD2 may be the D gene (5 bases each). Germline CDR1 reads SNHLY; CDR2 reads FYNNEI. The V end was cut by 6 bases, the J end by 2 bases, with 11 bases between. The CDR3 spans 13 residues. Here the CDR3 DNA reads TGTGCCAGCAGGGGGGACGGAGCCTACGAGCAGTACTTC. As protein: CASRGDGAYEQYF.